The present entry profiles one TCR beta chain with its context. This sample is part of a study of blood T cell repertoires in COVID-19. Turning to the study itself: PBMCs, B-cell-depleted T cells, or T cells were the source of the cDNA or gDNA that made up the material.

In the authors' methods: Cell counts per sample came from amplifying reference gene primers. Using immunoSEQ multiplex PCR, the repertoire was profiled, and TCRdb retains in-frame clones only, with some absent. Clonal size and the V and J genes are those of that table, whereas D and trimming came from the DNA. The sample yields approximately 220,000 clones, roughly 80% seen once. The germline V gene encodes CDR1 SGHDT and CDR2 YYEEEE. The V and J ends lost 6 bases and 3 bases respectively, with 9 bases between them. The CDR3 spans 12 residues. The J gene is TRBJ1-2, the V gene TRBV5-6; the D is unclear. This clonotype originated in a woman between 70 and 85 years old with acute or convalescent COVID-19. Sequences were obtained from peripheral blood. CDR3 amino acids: CASTSVDYGYTF. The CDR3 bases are TGTGCCAGCACATCGGTGGACTATGGCTACACCTTC.